This record covers a single T cell receptor beta chain. Its cognate antigen has yet to be identified. Base-call qualities are not available, and no considerably larger clone is one nucleotide away. TCR CDR3 regions were amplified from genomic DNA by multiplex PCR using the deep immunoSEQ assay. For each cell subset, the extracted genomic DNA was distributed evenly across all wells of several immunoSEQ 96-well plates, and each plate served as one replicate. Each replicate PCR for sorted subsets received around 200 ng genomic DNA, equal to 30,000 or so T cell genomes. Purified libraries were measured with a Qubit 3.0 fluorometer, size-checked on a Bioanalyzer 2100, and measured again with the KAPA Library Quantification kit. Every immunoSEQ 96-well plate was sequenced on a dedicated single-read 150-cycle Illumina NextSeq 550 flow cell. In the original analysis: Because only junctional sequences without quality scores were contained in the immunoSEQ output, filtering matching that applied to full-length reads could not be performed. Sequences were annotated with PyIR, a Python wrapper for IgBLAST v1.9, using IMGT germline references to assign V/J genes and CDR3. Reads were removed for weak V/J assignments (E-value above 1e-6), missing CDR3, stop codons, out-of-frame junctions, or ambiguous translated residues. V3J clonotypes were defined as sequences sharing an identical inferred V gene, J gene, and CDR3 amino acid sequence. To compute the percentage overlap between repertoires, the number of shared unique clonotypes was divided by the size of the smaller repertoire. Three approaches were used to assess repertoire richness: RTK rarefaction, the Chao1 estimator, and Recon v2.1 estimates of unobserved clonotypes. OLGA was used to compute generation probabilities for all TCRbeta clonotypes that the gDNA method yielded from several donors. TCRdb took this table from immuneACCESS and kept in-frame rearrangements with V and J called. Such tables lack part of the clones; where checked against another copy, unresolved V genes explain under half of the gap, and the rest is unexplained. V and J calls and clone size are copied from that table; D and trimming were computed from the DNA. The sample has 1.5 million to 2.5 million clones on record, over 85% of them singletons. 0.95% to 1.5% of the sample rests with the top ten.

According to the germline V gene, CDR1 reads SGHTA and CDR2 reads FQGNSA. From cysteine to phenylalanine, the CDR3 is 16 amino acids long. Only CDR3 DNA is held: 48 bases, read in frame from base 1. The junction shows trimming of 5 bases on V and 4 bases on J, and the gene matches do not reach 9 bases of it. These data belong to a study of shared clonotypes between healthy human individuals (dated by TCRdb to 2018 to 2020). Turning to the overall study: The cohort comprised a couple of women and a few men aged 18 to 49 years. Per donor, three plates each were used for CD4 naive and CD4 memory, two for CD8 naive, and one for CD8 memory. Blood TCR repertoires of about 5 healthy adults were deeply sequenced to estimate repertoire size and the extent of clonotype sharing between individuals. Different laboratories and diverse techniques were used to prepare libraries and sequence TCR repertoires, to increase sequencing depth and limit assay-specific biases. Leukapheresis yielded between about 0.94 and 10 billion PBMCs per donor. What the research found in general, with its limitations: Sharing across a handful of donors was observed for 5% to 6.5% of naive CD4, over 3% of naive CD8, 2.3% of memory CD4, and roughly 0.4% of memory CD8 clonotypes. Pairwise subsampling led to the expectation that sequencing depth would affect the degree of clonotype sharing among donors. Because the study included a small number of donors, the genetic and exposure-history diversity represented was limited. Sampling was restricted to blood, and TCR repertoires in tissues likely differ from the TCR repertoires found in blood. Incomplete sequencing was indicated by rarefaction of sorted-subset datasets, despite the large sequencing depth. Compared with non-shared clonotypes, the clonotypes found in all four sorted-subset donors had higher generation probabilities. Naive subsets generally had larger estimated clonotype richness than memory subsets.

CD8 naive samples consisted of CD45RO-negative cells that were positively selected for CCR7, yielding a CD45RA+CCR7+ population without TemRA cells. Donors were healthy HIV-negative adults with no recently reported acute infections or vaccinations. Every donor was a Caucasian adult living in Nashville, Tennessee, USA. Blood was collected by leukapheresis, and PBMCs were isolated by Ficoll-Histopaque density gradient centrifugation and then cryopreserved in liquid nitrogen vapor phase. Analytical flow cytometry was used to check the purity and quantity of every magnetically sorted T cell population. Genomic DNA was isolated from every sorted fraction and measured by UV absorbance on a Nanodrop 2000c.

Sequencing was performed on naive CD8+ T cells sorted from blood. The cell subset or site label here, explained by the study, means: CD45RA+CCR7+. The chain is encoded by TRBV7-2 joined to TRBJ2-2; 8 of the junction bases match TRBD1. The receptor was isolated from a man aged 18 to 29 in good health. CDR3 reads: CASSTSTGVGTGELFF. The bases are TGTGCCAGCAGCACGTCGACAGGGGTCGGCACCGGGGAGCTGTTTTTT.